The 28 T cell receptor beta chains presented below share a single source sample, sequenced in a study of tumor-infiltrating lymphocytes in primary liver carcinoma. Germline DNA was also extracted, while the blood RNA originated from unsorted whole blood. The input was 450 to 550 ng total RNA; TCR beta cDNA was made from it with a constant-region primer. TCR beta libraries came from three nested multiplex PCR rounds using slightly modified ARM-PCR. Rounds one and two of PCR, each of roughly 10 cycles, were primed with TRBV1-TRBV30 forward primers and a C-beta reverse primer. TCRdb used MiXCR to reprocess the multiplex PCR reads, holding one entry per CDR3 protein. This sample has approximately 300,000 distinct CDR3 sequences, with approximately 60% found just once. Sequencing was carried out using peripheral blood. The receptors were gathered from a man in his forties or fifties with primary liver carcinoma and hepatitis B virus infection.

J is TRBJ2-3 and V is TRBV4-3; no definite D call. V was clipped by 0 bases and J by 4 bases, with 11 bases between them. Germline CDR1 LGHNA, CDR2 YSLEER. The CDR3 has 15 residues. The CDR3 spells CASSQDRLFSDTQYF. In DNA, the CDR3 is TGCGCCAGCAGCCAAGATCGACTCTTCTCAGATACGCAGTATTTT.

Regarding this clonotype: This likely comes from a read error, as the CDR3 has no conserved phenylalanine or tryptophan at its end. This chain joins TRBV11-2 and TRBJ1-2, with D unclear. CDR1 is SGHAT and CDR2 is FQNNGV in the germline V gene. Trimming shortened V by 2 bases and J by 8 bases, and 18 bases separated the two germline ends. This CDR3 spans 15 amino acids. CDR3 sequence: CASSLTSVSTRGYTI. CDR3 in DNA: TGTGCCAGCAGCTTAACTTCAGTCTCTACTCGGGGCTACACCATC.

This clonotype was seen a handful of times. The genes are TRBV6-6 and TRBJ1-3, with D perhaps TRBD1 (6 bases). Germline V gives CDR1 MNHNY, CDR2 SVGAGI (reference sequence). The V and J ends lost 2 bases and 10 bases respectively, with 15 bases between them. The CDR3 is made up of 14 amino acids. CDR3 amino acids: CASSYGGSSETIYF. DNA for the CDR3: TGTGCCAGCAGTTACGGGGGCAGCTCTGAAACCATATATTTT.

This clonotype occurred many times. CDR3 nucleotides: TGTGCCAGCAGCTTAGAACTAGCGTGGCAAGAGACCCAGTACTTC. It codes for CASSLELAWQETQYF. The chain combines TRBV7-8 with TRBJ2-5; TRBD2 aligns across 7 bases. Unmatched junction bases numbered 4, after V lost 1 base and J lost 2 bases. Germline values: CDR1 SGHVS, CDR2 FQNEAQ. The length of the CDR3 is 15 residues.

Notes on this clonotype: Being one base from a much bigger clone, this may be a read error. The J gene is TRBJ1-1, the V gene TRBV12-3 or TRBV12-4; D is undetermined. V lost 2 bases and J 6 bases, leaving 4 bases between the germline ends. The CDR3 has 11 amino acids. The CDR3 here is CASSLFSEAFF. The CDR3 DNA reads as TGTGCCAGCAGTTTATTCTCTGAAGCTTTCTTT.

Worth noting for this clonotype: A much larger clone differs from this one at a single base, so this may be a read error. This chain connects TRBV4-1 to TRBJ1-2, with 9 bases identical to TRBD1. The CDR3 sequence is 15 residues long. The germline V gene encodes CDR1 MGHRA and CDR2 YSYEKL. Written as DNA, the CDR3 is TGCGCCAACAGCTTACGACAGGGGGGAAACTATGGCTACACCTTC. Amino acids: CANSLRQGGNYGYTF.

The rearrangement uses TRBV28 and TRBJ2-7; D gene uncertain. V dropped 6 bases and J dropped 4 bases, with 7 bases sitting between them. Germline-derived CDR1 and CDR2 are MDHEN and SYDVKM. The CDR3 consists of 11 residues. CDR3 nucleotide sequence: TGTGCCAGCAGCACCCAGTACGAGCAGTACTTC. Its translation is CASSTQYEQYF. Full variable domain (rest looked up from reference TRBV28 and TRBJ2-7): DVKVTQSSRYLVKRTGEKVFLECVQDMDHENMFWYRQDPGLGLRLIYFSYDVKMKEKGDIPEGYSVSREKKERFSLILESASTNQTSMYLCASSTQYEQYFGPGTRLTVT.

This clonotype has at least ten counts. The V call is TRBV29-1, the J call TRBJ2-7; possibly TRBD1 for D (5 bases). Germline CDR1 reads SQVTM; CDR2 reads ANQGSEA. Trimming removed 2 bases from V and 2 bases from J, with 10 bases in between. The CDR3 is 13 amino acids. The CDR3 region is CSVEQGNTYEQYF. CDR3 bases: TGCAGCGTTGAACAGGGTAATACCTACGAGCAGTACTTC.

This clonotype was counted a few times. The chain employs TRBV7-9 and TRBJ2-7; 12 nucleotides align to TRBD2. The germline V gene encodes CDR1 SEHNR and CDR2 FQNEAQ (reference sequence). Germline trimming cut 0 bases from V and 5 bases from J; bases unmatched to any gene: 2. The CDR3 is made up of 15 amino acids. CDR3 region: CASSLALAGGNEQYF. DNA for the CDR3: TGTGCCAGCAGCTTAGCACTAGCGGGAGGTAACGAGCAGTACTTC.

This clonotype was seen once. A much larger clone sits a single nucleotide away, making a read error possible. The rearrangement links TRBV10-3 to TRBJ2-1, with D possibly TRBD2 on 7 matching bases. Germline-derived CDR1 and CDR2 are ENHRY and SYGVKD. V lost 8 bases and J 5 bases, leaving 16 bases between the germline ends. The CDR3 sequence is 14 residues long. CDR3 DNA sequence: TGTGCCATCGGGGGGGGCGGGAGCCACAATGAGCAGTTCTTC. Its protein product is CAIGGGGSHNEQFF.

This clonotype has more than one count but fewer than ten. CDR3 sequence: CAISGIGQGNEQFF. The CDR3 nucleotides are TGTGCCATCAGTGGCATCGGACAGGGCAATGAGCAGTTCTTC. This chain joins TRBV10-3 and TRBJ2-1; 8 bases map to TRBD1. V shed 4 bases and J 6 bases; nucleotides not matched to a gene: 5. The CDR3 sequence is 14 residues long. CDR1 is ENHRY, CDR2 SYGVKD, per germline.

Regarding this clonotype: This may be a read error, as it is one base from a much larger clone. The conserved phenylalanine or tryptophan normally closing the CDR3 is absent here, so this likely arose from a read error. The V gene is TRBV6-5, the J gene TRBJ2-2; 9 bases fit TRBD1. This CDR3 contains 16 residues. Germline V gene sequence: CDR1 MNHEY, CDR2 SVGAGI. V was clipped by 0 bases and J by 7 bases; unmatched bases: 6. The CDR3 region is CASSYSRTGDSGELFY. CDR3 nucleotide sequence: TGTGCCAGCAGTTACTCTCGGACAGGGGACAGCGGGGAGCTGTTTTAT.

In this sample, this clonotype turned up once. An end of the junction does not agree with germline; a read error may underlie this. The chain links TRBV6-6 to TRBJ2-6; D is possibly TRBD1 or TRBD2 (5 bases each). Germline CDR1 is MNHNY and CDR2 is SVGAGI (reference sequence). There are 17 residues in the CDR3. CDR3 protein: CASSPDRPRTGANVPTF. DNA of the CDR3: TGTGCCAGCAGCCCGGACCGCCCCAGGACTGGGGCCAACGTCCCGACTTTC.

This chain connects TRBV30 to TRBJ2-1; 10 positions agree with TRBD2. Germline loops: CDR1 GTSNPN, CDR2 SVGIG (reference sequence). The CDR3 is 15 residues long. Unmatched junction bases numbered 8, after V lost 3 bases and J lost 6 bases. As DNA, the CDR3 is TGTGCCTGGAGAGAGGGACTAGCGACCTTCAATGAGCAGTTCTTC. Amino acid sequence: CAWREGLATFNEQFF.

This clonotype was counted at least ten times. The V gene is TRBV6-5, the J gene TRBJ1-5; D unresolved. V was shortened by 9 bases and J by 7 bases, with 10 bases between the two germline ends. The CDR3 contains 11 residues. The germline V gene has CDR1 MNHEY and CDR2 SVGAGI. CDR3 DNA sequence: TGTGCCAGGACCGTTCCCCAGCCCCAGCATTTT. Translation gives CARTVPQPQHF.

The sample holds many counts of this clonotype. The chain couples TRBV29-1 to TRBJ1-1; 10 bases fit TRBD1. V lost 6 bases, J lost 3 bases, and 10 bases stayed unmatched. CDR1 is SQVTM and CDR2 is ANQGSEA in the germline V gene. The length of the CDR3 is 15 residues. Here the CDR3 reads CSVTGGLLLDTEAFF. The CDR3 region has the DNA TGCAGCGTGACAGGGGGCCTCCTCCTGGACACTGAAGCTTTCTTT.

With respect to this clonotype: One junction end disagrees with the germline gene, perhaps due to a read error. The rearrangement links TRBV11-2 to TRBJ2-7, with D unclear. Germline lookup yields CDR1 SGHAT and CDR2 FQNNGV. This CDR3 is built from 12 residues. The CDR3 sequence: CASSLGVSKQYF. Here the CDR3 DNA reads TGTGCCAGCAGCTTAGGAGTGAGCAAGCAGTACTTT.

This clonotype occurred many times. This chain joins TRBV29-1 and TRBJ1-2; no definite D call. V was trimmed by 0 bases and J by 7 bases, leaving 12 bases between them. The CDR3 is 13 amino acids. Germline V CDR1 and CDR2: SQVTM, ANQGSEA. The CDR3 loop is CSVEEGGIGGYTF. The CDR3, as DNA: TGCAGCGTTGAAGAGGGTGGTATTGGTGGCTACACCTTC.

Notes on this clonotype: A much larger clonotype is one base distant, so this may be a read error. The chain couples TRBV12-3 or TRBV12-4 to TRBJ1-4; D gene ambiguous. This CDR3 is 15 amino acids long. V lost 2 bases and J 0 bases, leaving 7 bases between the germline ends. This CDR3 reads CASSLLAATNEKLFF. CDR3 sequence (DNA): TGTGCCAGCAGTTTATTGGCTGCAACTAATGAAAAACTGTTTTTT.

The chain recombines TRBV6-2 or TRBV6-3 with TRBJ2-5, with 9 bases fitting TRBD2. The ends lost 2 bases at V and 5 bases at J; junction bases unmatched: 9. Germline lookup yields CDR1 MNHEY and CDR2 SVGEGT. This CDR3 is built from 16 residues. The CDR3 spells CASSYAAGGPRETQYF. The CDR3 DNA reads as TGTGCCAGCAGTTACGCTGCGGGAGGGCCTCGGGAGACCCAGTACTTC.

For this clonotype: This may be a read error: a much more frequent sequence differs by one nucleotide. The chain joins TRBV12-3 or TRBV12-4 to TRBJ1-2; D unresolved. This CDR3 region has 14 residues. CDR3: CACSILGTNYGYTF. The CDR3 bases are TGTGCCTGCAGTATACTAGGTACTAACTATGGCTACACCTTC.

As concerns this clonotype: Sequence at one end of the junction differs from germline and may be a read error. The chain recombines TRBV24-1 with TRBJ2-1, with D unclear. The germline gives CDR1 KGHDR, CDR2 SFDVKD. This CDR3 has 11 residues. The CDR3 DNA follows: TGTGCCACCAGTGACACCCTGGAGCAGTCCTTC. Translating it yields CATSDTLEQSF.

This clonotype was recorded at least ten times. The rearrangement links TRBV6-1 to TRBJ2-7, with 13 nucleotides matching TRBD2. With V trimmed by 7 bases and J by 2 bases, 11 bases remained unmatched. The germline CDR1 and CDR2 sequences are MNHNS and SASEGT. There are 17 residues in the CDR3. The CDR3 sequence: CASTIGLAGVGTYEQYF. The CDR3 DNA follows: TGTGCCAGCACTATAGGACTAGCGGGAGTGGGGACCTACGAGCAGTACTTC.

In this sample, this clonotype turned up once. This may come from a read error, since a much larger clone is one base off. The rearrangement uses TRBV30 and TRBJ1-1; D remains unclear. CDR3 length equals 11 residues. V lost 4 bases, J lost 11 bases, and 14 bases lay in between. The germline CDR1 and CDR2 sequences are GTSNPN and SVGIG (reference sequence). The CDR3 region has the DNA TGTGCCTGGAAGGGTCGCCATAAGGCTTTCTTT. This translates into CAWKGRHKAFF.

With regard to this clonotype: This may stem from a read error, because a much larger clone lies one nucleotide away. The chain has TRBV4-1 and TRBJ1-5; perhaps TRBD1 as D (5 bases). The CDR3 totals 15 residues. The V gene's germline CDR1 is MGHRA and CDR2 YSYEKL. The CDR3 region is CDSSQDGQGFQPQHF. The CDR3 coding sequence is TGCGACAGCAGCCAAGACGGCCAGGGATTTCAGCCCCAGCATTTT.

With regard to this clonotype: A much larger clonotype is one base distant, so this may be a read error. The J gene is TRBJ2-1, the V gene TRBV6-2 or TRBV6-3, with 8 bases aligning to TRBD2. The J call may be faulty, since TRBJ2-7 better matches the DNA end. CDR3 length: 15 amino acids. Germline CDR1 reads MNHEY; CDR2 reads SVGEGT. CDR3 sequence reads: CASTPAGRGLDEQYF. CDR3 DNA: TGTGCCAGCACCCCCGCCGGGAGGGGATTGGATGAGCAGTACTTC.

This clonotype was picked up a small number of times. J is TRBJ1-2 and V is TRBV5-4, with a weak D call TRBD1 (6 bases). The germline V gene encodes CDR1 SGHNT and CDR2 YYREEE (reference sequence). V shed 0 bases and J shed 3 bases, with 12 bases lying between them. There are 15 residues in the CDR3. The CDR3: CASSLAEGGDYGYTF. CDR3 sequence (DNA): TGTGCCAGCAGCTTGGCGGAGGGGGGGGACTATGGCTACACCTTC. Combining the CDR3 with reference TRBV5-4 and TRBJ1-2 gives the whole variable domain ETGVTQSPTHLIKTRGQQVTLRCSSQSGHNTVSWYQQALGQGPQFIFQYYREEENGRGNFPPRFSGLQFPNYSSELNVNALELDDSALYLCASSLAEGGDYGYTFGSGTRLTVV.

This chain links TRBV20-1 with TRBJ1-4; D is uncertain. The V gene's germline CDR1 is DFQATT and CDR2 SNEGSKA (reference sequence). The CDR3 contains 15 residues. V lost 3 bases and J lost 0, with 11 bases in between. The CDR3 reads CSARRAGSTNEKLFF. CDR3 sequence (DNA): TGCAGTGCTAGGAGAGCAGGATCAACTAATGAAAAACTGTTTTTT.